This is a list of T cell receptor beta chains from one sample in a study of T cells in Graves' hyperthyroidism and ophthalmopathy. TCRdb passed the multiplex PCR reads through MiXCR, listing each CDR3 protein once. The sample yields approximately 330,000 distinct CDR3 sequences, roughly a fifth seen once. Specimen: blood. These receptors were taken from a woman between 45 and 65 years old with Graves' hyperthyroidism. Each CDR3 is given with its conserved first and last residue. Fields, in order: D gene, V gene, CDR3 protein. A D gene is named only where the DNA matches it firmly.

D: TRBD2
V: TRBV27
CDR3: CASSFVTSGRADTQYF

D: NA
V: TRBV7-9
CDR3: CASSLADGGFEQYF

D: TRBD1
V: TRBV12-3/TRBV12-4
CDR3: CASSLGQVSLSNYGYTF

D: TRBD1
V: TRBV7-3
CDR3: CASSSGTAQYF

D: NA
V: TRBV6-1
CDR3: CASSGRHVGNGYTF

D: TRBD2
V: TRBV3-1
CDR3: CASSLSLGGSYEQYF

D: NA
V: TRBV20-1
CDR3: CSAAAGETQYF

D: TRBD2
V: TRBV6-1
CDR3: CASREGLAGTDTQYF

D: TRBD1
V: TRBV5-4
CDR3: CASRAGQDSYEQYF

D: NA
V: TRBV5-1
CDR3: CASSRGGDYNEQFF